Below, 17 T cell receptor beta chains from the same sample are listed, as sequenced in a study of T cell responses to AZD1222 COVID-19 vaccine. Produced via immunoSEQ multiplex PCR; TCRdb's table is partial and in-frame only. The sample records under 120,000 clones, roughly 85% being singletons. Sequenced material: peripheral blood, taken 28 days after the second AZD1222 dose. The receptor set was obtained from an adult who received the AZD1222 COVID-19 vaccine.

The chain combines TRBV28 with TRBJ1-6; D unresolved. V lost 2 bases and J lost 7, with 3 bases in between. The CDR3 spans 12 residues. Germline V gives CDR1 MDHEN, CDR2 SYDVKM. The CDR3 nucleotides are TGTGCCAGCAGTTTAGGGAATTCACCCCTCCACTTT. Translated: CASSLGNSPLHF.

This chain joins TRBV21-1 and TRBJ2-3; TRBD2, the table's D call, lacks a check against the DNA. TRBV21-1 is tagged as a pseudogene. CDR3 length: 12 amino acids. The CDR3 sequence: CASSASLDTQYF. The CDR3 bases are TGTGCCAGCAGCGCTAGCTTAGATACGCAGTATTTT.

The chain recombines TRBV2 with TRBJ1-2, with no clear D. The CDR3 consists of 14 residues. Per germline, CDR1 SNHLY and CDR2 FYNNEI. Trimming removed 1 base at V and 2 bases at J, with 8 bases between. CDR3 amino acids: CASSEDRGNYGYTF. The CDR3 DNA is TGTGCCAGCAGTGAAGACCGCGGGAACTATGGCTACACCTTC.

The genes are TRBV25-1 and TRBJ2-1; D unresolved. CDR1 MGHDK and CDR2 SYGVNS come from the germline V gene. CDR3 length: 16 residues. Between the trimmed V and J ends, which lost 4 bases and 0 bases, there was a span of 13 bases. CDR3 DNA sequence: TGTGCCAGCAGTGGGAAAACGCGAAGCTCCTACAATGAGCAGTTCTTC. Protein sequence: CASSGKTRSSYNEQFF.

This clone was observed once. This chain links TRBV4-1 with TRBJ2-3, with 12 bases that match TRBD2. This CDR3 region has 17 residues. The V and J ends lost 4 bases and 4 bases, in that order; junction bases with no gene match: 9. The germline CDR1 and CDR2 sequences are MGHRA and YSYEKL. The CDR3, as DNA: TGCGCCAGCAGCCGCGGACTAGCGGGAAATTTACCAGATACGCAGTATTTT. Translating it yields CASSRGLAGNLPDTQYF.

V gene TRBV2 combines with J gene TRBJ2-7; D call uncertain. V was clipped by 4 bases and J by 3 bases, with 7 bases between them. Germline V gene data show CDR1 as SNHLY and CDR2 as FYNNEI. The CDR3 totals 12 residues. CDR3 sequence reads: CASSVLRYEQYF. The DNA of the CDR3 is TGTGCCAGCAGTGTGTTACGCTACGAGCAGTACTTC.

The chain employs TRBV21-1 and TRBJ2-3. TRBV21-1 is a recognized pseudogene. CDR3 length: 16 residues. This CDR3 is CASSKAGRGRTDTQYF. CDR3 nucleotide sequence: TGTGCCAGCAGCAAAGCGGGAAGGGGACGCACAGATACGCAGTATTTT.

The gene calls are TRBV5-1 and TRBJ1-6; D is unresolved. There are 15 residues in the CDR3. Germline assignment: CDR1 SGHRS and CDR2 YFSETQ. Trimming stripped 0 bases from V and 5 bases from J, with 9 bases between. The CDR3 nucleotides are TGCGCCAGCAGCTTGGACAGTATTCATAATTCACCCCTCCACTTT. This sequence encodes CASSLDSIHNSPLHF.

This clone is a singleton in its sample. This chain joins TRBV12-2 and TRBJ2-5; the DNA was not used to check the table's D call, TRBD2. TRBV12-2 counts as a pseudogene. The CDR3 contains 19 residues. CDR3 sequence (DNA): TGTGCAAGTCGCTTAGCTACGGCATCTAGCGGGAGGGCAGGGGAGACCCAGTACTTC. Protein product: CASRLATASSGRAGETQYF.

This chain links TRBV21-1 with TRBJ2-7; the table's D gene call, TRBD2, was not cross checked with the DNA. TRBV21-1 is described as a pseudogene. This CDR3 region has 17 residues. The CDR3 DNA sequence: TGTGCCAGCAGCAAACCCACAAAGCGGGAGAGCTCCTACGAGCAGTACTTC. This gives the protein CASSKPTKRESSYEQYF.

This clone was detected a few times. This rearrangement joins TRBV16 to TRBJ1-1, with a possible D match to TRBD1 (5 bases). With 5 bases removed from V and 7 bases from J, the gap between germline ends came to 29 bases. The CDR3 runs 18 residues. Germline V CDR1 and CDR2: KGHSY, FQNENV. The CDR3 is CASSEFPPQGPDSNEAFF. CDR3 nucleotides: TGTGCCAGCAGCGAATTCCCCCCGCAGGGACCAGACAGCAATGAAGCTTTCTTT.

V usage is TRBV30 and J usage is TRBJ1-2; weak D call: TRBD1 (6 bases). The CDR3 spans 15 residues. Trimming cost V 5 bases and J 1 base, with 17 bases left between them. Germline CDR1 and CDR2: GTSNPN and SVGIG (reference sequence). In DNA form, the CDR3 reads TGTGCCTGGGGACGGGCACAGGGACGTAACTATGGCTACACCTTC. Amino acid sequence: CAWGRAQGRNYGYTF.

The chain is built from TRBV19 and TRBJ2-4; no clear D gene. From germline, CDR1 is LNHDA and CDR2 SQIVND (reference sequence). V shed 11 bases and J shed 0 bases, with 14 bases lying between them. CDR3 size: 14 residues. Written as DNA, the CDR3 is TGTGCCGAGACCCGGTGGCTAGCCAAAAACATTCAGTACTTC. This gives the protein CAETRWLAKNIQYF.

The genes are TRBV9 and TRBJ2-1, with 15 bases lining up with TRBD2. The germline V gene has CDR1 SGDLS and CDR2 YYNGEE. The CDR3 is 18 amino acids. The junction had 13 bases not matched to a gene; V was cut back by 4 bases and J by 8 bases. For the CDR3, the DNA is TGTGCCAGCAGCCCAGGACTAGCGGGAGGGCCGATCCCCTATGAGCAGTTCTTC. Translation gives CASSPGLAGGPIPYEQFF.

V gene TRBV24-1 combines with J gene TRBJ2-2; 7 positions match TRBD2. Germline trimming cut 3 bases from V and 4 bases from J; bases unmatched to any gene: 10. The germline CDR1 and CDR2 sequences are KGHDR and SFDVKD. The CDR3 covers 17 residues. CDR3 sequence reads: CATSDVREALFTGELFF. The DNA of the CDR3 is TGTGCCACCAGTGATGTCCGGGAGGCCCTTTTCACCGGGGAGCTGTTTTTT.

V and J are TRBV16 and TRBJ1-5; no definite D call. The CDR3 totals 14 residues. The germline CDR1 and CDR2 sequences are KGHSY and FQNENV. V lost 1 base, J lost 5 bases, and 9 bases lay in between. The CDR3 region has the DNA TGTGCCAGCAGCCAATACACAGTGGATCAGCCCCAGCATTTT. The encoded protein is CASSQYTVDQPQHF.

The rearrangement uses TRBV7-9 and TRBJ2-6; perhaps TRBD2 as D (6 bases). Deletions cut 3 bases from V and 2 bases from J, with 8 bases between. Germline V gene lookup returns CDR1 SEHNR and CDR2 FQNEAQ (reference sequence). The CDR3 spans 15 residues. The CDR3 sequence: CASSFGGTGANVLTF. The CDR3 nucleotides read TGTGCCAGCAGCTTCGGGGGTACTGGGGCCAACGTCCTGACTTTC.